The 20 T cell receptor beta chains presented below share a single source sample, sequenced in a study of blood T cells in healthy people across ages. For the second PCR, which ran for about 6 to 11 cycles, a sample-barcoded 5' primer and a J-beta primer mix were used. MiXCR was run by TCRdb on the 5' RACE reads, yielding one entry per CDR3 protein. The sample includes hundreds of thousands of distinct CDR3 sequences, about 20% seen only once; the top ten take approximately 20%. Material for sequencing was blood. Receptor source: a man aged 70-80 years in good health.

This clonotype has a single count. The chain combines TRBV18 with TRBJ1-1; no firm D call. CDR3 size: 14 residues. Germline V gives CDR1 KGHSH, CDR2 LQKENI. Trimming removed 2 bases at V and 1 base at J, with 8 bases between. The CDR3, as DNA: TGTGCCAGCTCACCAAGAGCAGAGAACACTGAAGCTTTCTTT. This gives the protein CASSPRAENTEAFF.

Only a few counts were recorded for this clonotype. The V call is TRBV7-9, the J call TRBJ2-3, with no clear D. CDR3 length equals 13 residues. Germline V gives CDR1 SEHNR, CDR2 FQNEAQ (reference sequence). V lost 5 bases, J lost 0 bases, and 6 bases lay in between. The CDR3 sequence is CASSTHSTDTQYF. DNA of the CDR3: TGTGCCAGCAGCACCCATAGCACAGATACGCAGTATTTT.

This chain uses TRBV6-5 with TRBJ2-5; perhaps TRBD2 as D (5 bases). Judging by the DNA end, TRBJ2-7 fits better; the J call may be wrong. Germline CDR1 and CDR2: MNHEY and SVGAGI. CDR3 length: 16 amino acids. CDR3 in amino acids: CASSYSLIGSSYEQYF. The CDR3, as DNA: TGTGCCAGCAGTTACTCCCTCATTGGGAGCTCCTACGAGCAGTACTTC.

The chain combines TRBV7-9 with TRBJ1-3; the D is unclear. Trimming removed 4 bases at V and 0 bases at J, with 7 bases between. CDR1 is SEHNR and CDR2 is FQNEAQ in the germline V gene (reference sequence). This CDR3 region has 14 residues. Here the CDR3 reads CASSSHSSGNTIYF. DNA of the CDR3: TGTGCCAGCAGCTCGCACAGCTCTGGAAACACCATATATTTT.

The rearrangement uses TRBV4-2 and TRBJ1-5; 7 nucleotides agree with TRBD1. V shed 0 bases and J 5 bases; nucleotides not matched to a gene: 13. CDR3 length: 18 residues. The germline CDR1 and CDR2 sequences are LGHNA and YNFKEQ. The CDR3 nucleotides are TGTGCCAGCAGCCAAGAATATCGCTCTGGACAGGCTCATCAGCCCCAGCATTTT. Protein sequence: CASSQEYRSGQAHQPQHF.

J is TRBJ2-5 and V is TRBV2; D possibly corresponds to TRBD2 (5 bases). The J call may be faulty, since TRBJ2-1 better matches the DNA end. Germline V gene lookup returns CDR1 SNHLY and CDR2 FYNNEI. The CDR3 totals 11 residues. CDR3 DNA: TGTGCCAGCTTTTCGGGGAATGAGCAGTTCTTC. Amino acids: CASFSGNEQFF.

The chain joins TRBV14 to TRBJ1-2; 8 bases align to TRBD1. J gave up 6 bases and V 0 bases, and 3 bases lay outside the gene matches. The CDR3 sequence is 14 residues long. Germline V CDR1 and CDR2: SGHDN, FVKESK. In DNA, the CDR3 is TGTGCCAGCAGCCAAGATGGACAGGGAAATGGCTACACCTTC. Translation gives CASSQDGQGNGYTF.

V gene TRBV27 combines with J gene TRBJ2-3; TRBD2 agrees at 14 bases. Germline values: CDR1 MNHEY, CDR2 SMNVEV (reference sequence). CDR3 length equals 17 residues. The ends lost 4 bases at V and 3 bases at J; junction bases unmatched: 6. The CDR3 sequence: CASSSLTSGGATDTQYF. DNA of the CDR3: TGTGCCAGCAGTTCCCTGACTAGCGGGGGGGCTACAGATACGCAGTATTTT.

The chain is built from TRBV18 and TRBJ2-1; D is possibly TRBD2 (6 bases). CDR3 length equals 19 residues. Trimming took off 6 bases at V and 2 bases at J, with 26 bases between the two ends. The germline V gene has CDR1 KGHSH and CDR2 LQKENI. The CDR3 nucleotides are TGTGCCAGCTCCCGGAATCCCCCCGGGGGAACTGGGGCCTACAATGAGCAGTTCTTC. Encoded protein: CASSRNPPGGTGAYNEQFF.

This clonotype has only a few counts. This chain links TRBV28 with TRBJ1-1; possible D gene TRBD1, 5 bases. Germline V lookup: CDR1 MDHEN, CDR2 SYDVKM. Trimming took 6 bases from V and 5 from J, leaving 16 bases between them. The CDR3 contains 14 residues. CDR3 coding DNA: TGTGCCAGCAGCCCCGGAGGGGAAGAGACTGAAGCTTTCTTT. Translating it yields CASSPGGEETEAFF.

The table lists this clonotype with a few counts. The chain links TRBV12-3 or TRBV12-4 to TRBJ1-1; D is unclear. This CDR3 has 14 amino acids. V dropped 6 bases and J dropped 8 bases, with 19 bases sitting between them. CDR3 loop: CASRSPDGRPEAFF. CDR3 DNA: TGTGCCAGCAGGAGCCCGGACGGCCGGCCCGAAGCTTTCTTT.

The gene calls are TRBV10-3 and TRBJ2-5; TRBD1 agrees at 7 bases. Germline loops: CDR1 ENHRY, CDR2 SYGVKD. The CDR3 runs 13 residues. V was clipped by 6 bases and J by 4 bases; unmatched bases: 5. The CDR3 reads CAIRDRAPETQYF. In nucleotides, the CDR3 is TGTGCCATCAGAGACAGGGCCCCAGAGACCCAGTACTTC.

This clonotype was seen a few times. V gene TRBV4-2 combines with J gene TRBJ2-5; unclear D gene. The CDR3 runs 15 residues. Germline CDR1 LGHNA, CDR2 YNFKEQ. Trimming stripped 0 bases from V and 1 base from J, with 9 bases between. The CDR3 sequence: CASSQDPRPQETQYF. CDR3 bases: TGTGCCAGCAGCCAAGATCCCCGCCCCCAAGAGACCCAGTACTTC.

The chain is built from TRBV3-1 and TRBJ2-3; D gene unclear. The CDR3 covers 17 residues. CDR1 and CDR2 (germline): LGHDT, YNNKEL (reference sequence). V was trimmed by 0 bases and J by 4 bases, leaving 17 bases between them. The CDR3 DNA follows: TGTGCCAGCAGCCAAGATCACTTAGGGCTTAAATCAGATACGCAGTATTTT. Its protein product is CASSQDHLGLKSDTQYF.

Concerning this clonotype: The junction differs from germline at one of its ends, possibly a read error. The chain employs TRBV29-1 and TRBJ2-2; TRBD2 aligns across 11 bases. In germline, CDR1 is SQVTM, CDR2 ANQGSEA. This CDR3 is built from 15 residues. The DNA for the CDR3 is TGCAGCGCTGAATCTAGCGGGAGGCGTGCCGGGGAGCTGTTTTTT. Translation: CSAESSGRRAGELFF.

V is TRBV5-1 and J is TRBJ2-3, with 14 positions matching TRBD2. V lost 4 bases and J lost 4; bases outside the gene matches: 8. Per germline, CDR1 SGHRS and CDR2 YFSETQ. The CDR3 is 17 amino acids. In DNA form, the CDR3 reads TGCGCCAGCAGCCCCACCGGGACTAGCGGGGGTTCAGATACGCAGTATTTT. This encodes CASSPTGTSGGSDTQYF.

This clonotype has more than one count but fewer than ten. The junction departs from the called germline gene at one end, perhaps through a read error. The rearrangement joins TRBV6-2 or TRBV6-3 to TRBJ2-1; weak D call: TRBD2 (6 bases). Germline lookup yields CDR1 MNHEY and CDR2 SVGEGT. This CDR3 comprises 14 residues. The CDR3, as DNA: TGTGCCAGCACTTACGGGAGCTCCTACAATGAGCAGTTCTTC. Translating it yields CASTYGSSYNEQFF.

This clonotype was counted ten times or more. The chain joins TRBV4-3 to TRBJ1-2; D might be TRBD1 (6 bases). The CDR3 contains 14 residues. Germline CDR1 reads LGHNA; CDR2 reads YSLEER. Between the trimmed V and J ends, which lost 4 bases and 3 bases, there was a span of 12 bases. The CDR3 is CASSRTVGDYGYTF. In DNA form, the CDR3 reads TGCGCCAGCAGCCGGACAGTAGGAGACTATGGCTACACCTTC.

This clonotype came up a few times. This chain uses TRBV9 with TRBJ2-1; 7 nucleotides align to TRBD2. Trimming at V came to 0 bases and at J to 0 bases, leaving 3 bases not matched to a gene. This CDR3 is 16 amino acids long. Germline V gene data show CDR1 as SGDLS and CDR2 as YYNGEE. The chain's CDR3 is CASSVEGGSSYNEQFF. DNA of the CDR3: TGTGCCAGCAGCGTAGAGGGCGGGAGCTCCTACAATGAGCAGTTCTTC.

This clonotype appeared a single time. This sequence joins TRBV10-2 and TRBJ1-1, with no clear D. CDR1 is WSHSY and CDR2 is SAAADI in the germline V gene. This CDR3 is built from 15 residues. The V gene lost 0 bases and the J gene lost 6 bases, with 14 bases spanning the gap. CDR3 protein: CASSESSSVSAEAFF. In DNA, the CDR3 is TGCGCCAGCAGTGAGTCAAGTAGTGTTAGCGCTGAAGCTTTCTTT.